This T cell receptor (beta chain) was observed in a study of blood T cell repertoires in COVID-19. The CDR3 is 16 residues long. The germline V gene has CDR1 SGDLS and CDR2 YYNGEE. V gave up 2 bases and J gave up 4 bases, with 17 bases separating them. Clones were read by immunoSEQ multiplex PCR, and TCRdb kept only the in-frame ones, dropping some. The repertoire holds a few hundred thousand clones, with roughly 86% as singletons. Input material: peripheral blood. This receptor was taken from a woman aged 50 to 60 who had recovered from COVID-19. The rearrangement uses TRBV9 and TRBJ2-3, with D possibly TRBD2 on 6 matching bases. CDR3 in amino acids: CASSVQGGGVPDTQYF. DNA for the CDR3: TGTGCCAGCAGCGTCCAGGGCGGAGGGGTACCAGATACGCAGTATTTT.